A single sample gave rise to the 32 T cell receptor beta chains below, sequenced in a study of blood T cell repertoires in COVID-19. The method was immunoSEQ multiplex PCR; TCRdb's version includes in-frame clones alone and lacks a portion of them. The repertoire holds some 150,000 clones, with 75% to 85% as singletons. Specimen: peripheral blood. These receptors were obtained from a man in his 60s with active or convalescent COVID-19.

The V and J genes are TRBV7-2 and TRBJ1-6, with 12 bases fitting TRBD1. Looked up from germline, CDR1 is SGHTA and CDR2 is FQGNSA. The CDR3 totals 16 residues. V trimming: 0 bases; J trimming: 8 bases; junction bases outside the gene matches: 2. The CDR3 bases are TGTGCCAGCAGCTTAGCGGGACAGGGGGCATATTCACCCCTCCACTTT. This encodes CASSLAGQGAYSPLHF.

The sample holds a few counts of this clone. The CDR3 DNA follows: TGTGCCAGCAGCCAACTCCCGAACACTGAAGCTTTCTTT. This translates into CASSQLPNTEAFF. The chain carries TRBV3-1 (or the pseudogene TRBV3-2) and TRBJ1-1; no reliable D call. This CDR3 has 13 residues. The germline V gene has CDR1 LGHDT and CDR2 YNNKEL (reference sequence). The V gene lost 2 bases and the J gene lost 1 base, with 5 bases spanning the gap.

This rearrangement joins TRBV28 to TRBJ1-2; a weak D match, TRBD1 (6 bases). V was clipped by 10 bases and J by 8 bases, with 26 bases between them. This CDR3 is 15 amino acids long. Germline loops: CDR1 MDHEN, CDR2 SYDVKM. CDR3: CATKNTGTRYYGYTF. CDR3 in DNA: TGTGCCACCAAGAATACAGGGACGAGGTATTACGGCTACACCTTC.

J is TRBJ2-5 and V is TRBV19, with D unresolved. CDR1 LNHDA and CDR2 SQIVND come from the germline V gene (reference sequence). CDR3 length equals 14 residues. Trimming removed 0 bases at V and 5 bases at J, with 10 bases between. Written as DNA, the CDR3 is TGTGCCAGTAGTATAGATCTGGGCGTGGAGACCCAGTACTTC. Amino acid sequence: CASSIDLGVETQYF.

The genes are TRBV28 and TRBJ1-2; 8 bases are a match to TRBD1. J was trimmed by 5 bases and V by 6 bases; bases with no gene match: 5. Germline-derived CDR1 and CDR2 are MDHEN and SYDVKM. The CDR3 is 13 residues long. The CDR3 DNA is TGTGCCAGCAGCCTGGACAGGGAATATGGCTACACCTTC. It specifies CASSLDREYGYTF.

The chain combines TRBV11-1 with TRBJ2-7; possible D gene TRBD1, 6 bases. The CDR3 is 14 amino acids. Trimming removed 5 bases at V and 2 bases at J, with 13 bases between. The germline CDR1 and CDR2 sequences are SGHAT and FQDESV (reference sequence). The CDR3 coding sequence is TGTGCCAGCAGCAAAGGGACATCTACCTACGAGCAGTACTTC. The encoded protein is CASSKGTSTYEQYF.

The chain uses TRBV9 and TRBJ1-1, with 10 positions matching TRBD1. This CDR3 region has 14 residues. Germline CDR1 and CDR2: SGDLS and YYNGEE. The J segment lost 4 bases and the V segment lost 3 bases, leaving 3 bases of the junction unmatched. In DNA, the CDR3 is TGTGCCAGCAGCGCGACAGGGGGCGGCACTGAAGCTTTCTTT. Translated: CASSATGGGTEAFF.

V gene TRBV7-9 combines with J gene TRBJ1-1; D is undetermined. The CDR3 sequence is 14 residues long. CDR1 is SEHNR, CDR2 FQNEAQ, per germline (reference sequence). V was cut by 3 bases and J by 4 bases, with 12 bases left in between. DNA of the CDR3: TGTGCCAGCAGCTTTGGGCAGTTCGGCACTGAAGCTTTCTTT. Protein product: CASSFGQFGTEAFF. Looking up the rest from reference TRBV7-9 and TRBJ1-1 gives the full variable domain: DTGVSQNPRHKITKRGQNVTFRCDPISEHNRLYWYRQTLGQGPEFLTYFQNEAQLEKSRLLSDRFSAERPKGSFSTLEIQRTEQGDSAMYLCASSFGQFGTEAFFGQGTRLTVV.

V usage is TRBV24-1 and J usage is TRBJ2-7; 7 bases are a match to TRBD2. Germline values: CDR1 KGHDR, CDR2 SFDVKD. After removal of 3 bases from V and 9 bases from J, the junction contained 7 bases not matched to a gene. This CDR3 comprises 13 residues. The DNA for the CDR3 is TGTGCCACCAGTGATGGGGGGGGACGCACGCAGTACTTC. It is translated as CATSDGGGRTQYF.

V gene TRBV29-1 combines with J gene TRBJ2-1; TRBD2 agrees at 9 bases. Germline trimming cut 7 bases from V and 8 bases from J; bases unmatched to any gene: 9. Germline V gene sequence: CDR1 SQVTM, CDR2 ANQGSEA. The CDR3 spans 13 residues. The CDR3 nucleotides are TGCAGCGCTGCGGGCGGGAGGGCCGATGAGCAGTTCTTC. Translating it yields CSAAGGRADEQFF.

V usage is TRBV7-2 and J usage is TRBJ2-1, with D unclear. Between the trimmed V and J ends, which lost 2 bases and 4 bases, there was a span of 9 bases. The germline V gene encodes CDR1 SGHTA and CDR2 FQGNSA. The length of the CDR3 is 14 residues. This CDR3 reads CASSLNLRYNEQFF. CDR3 sequence (DNA): TGTGCCAGCAGCTTAAACCTCCGGTACAATGAGCAGTTCTTC.

V gene TRBV6-4 combines with J gene TRBJ2-3; 7 bases line up with TRBD2. Trimming took 9 bases from V and 5 from J; bases not matched to a gene: 17. The germline gives CDR1 MRHNA, CDR2 SNTAGT. The CDR3 spans 16 residues. CDR3 sequence reads: CASPQLRGSLQDTQYF. The CDR3 nucleotides are TGTGCCAGTCCCCAACTGCGCGGGAGTCTGCAAGATACGCAGTATTTT.

J is TRBJ2-5 and V is TRBV4-3; possible D gene TRBD1, 5 bases. Looked up from germline, CDR1 is LGHNA and CDR2 is YSLEER. Trimming cost V 4 bases and J 4 bases, with 13 bases left between them. The CDR3 is 14 residues long. CDR3 sequence (DNA): TGCGCCAGCAGCCCTAGGGGATGGAGAGAGACCCAGTACTTC. Translated, it gives CASSPRGWRETQYF.

The rearrangement joins TRBV28 to TRBJ2-1; 12 bases agree with TRBD2. This CDR3 comprises 16 residues. J lost 9 bases, V lost 7 bases, and 13 bases had no gene match. CDR1 and CDR2 from the germline V gene are MDHEN and SYDVKM. Written as DNA, the CDR3 is TGTGCCAGCACCCGGTGGGCTAGCGGGAGGGGAGGTGAGCAGTTCTTC. This codes for CASTRWASGRGGEQFF.

This chain joins TRBV5-1 and TRBJ1-1; D uncertain. From germline, CDR1 is SGHRS and CDR2 YFSETQ. The ends were cut back, 0 bases at V and 4 bases at J, with 10 bases in the middle. The CDR3 is 14 residues long. CDR3 in amino acids: CASSLASKATEAFF. The CDR3 nucleotides are TGCGCCAGCAGCTTGGCCTCAAAAGCCACTGAAGCTTTCTTT.

This chain links TRBV5-6 with TRBJ2-7, with 8 bases lining up with TRBD2. Germline trimming cut 5 bases from V and 6 bases from J; bases unmatched to any gene: 7. This CDR3 is 13 amino acids long. CDR1 is SGHDT, CDR2 YYEEEE, per germline. Here the CDR3 reads CASSKGLVGEQYF. CDR3 nucleotide sequence: TGTGCCAGCAGTAAGGGACTAGTGGGCGAGCAGTACTTC.

V is TRBV27 and J is TRBJ2-2, with TRBD2 matching 11 bases. Germline CDR1 is MNHEY and CDR2 is SMNVEV (reference sequence). This CDR3 is built from 18 residues. V was pared by 3 bases and J by 4 bases, with 10 bases of the junction left unmatched. CDR3 DNA sequence: TGTGCCAGCAGTTTCCGTCGGACTAGCGGGTCCTCCACCGGGGAGCTGTTTTTT. Translation: CASSFRRTSGSSTGELFF.

This clone was observed many times. CDR3 residues: CAGRTGGNEQFF. The CDR3 DNA follows: TGTGCCGGCCGGACAGGGGGCAATGAGCAGTTCTTC. This sequence joins TRBV28 and TRBJ2-1; TRBD1 matches 10 bases. Germline CDR1 is MDHEN and CDR2 is SYDVKM. Germline trimming cut 11 bases from V and 6 bases from J; bases unmatched to any gene: 4. The CDR3 is made up of 12 amino acids.

The chain has TRBV29-1 and TRBJ2-3; no firm D call. CDR1 is SQVTM, CDR2 ANQGSEA, per germline. The V end lost 7 bases, the J end lost 1 base, and 18 bases lay between the germline ends. The CDR3 has 15 residues. The CDR3 region is CSATRLGLGTDTQYF. Written as DNA, the CDR3 is TGCAGCGCAACCCGGCTGGGCCTTGGCACAGATACGCAGTATTTT.

The chain is built from TRBV27 and TRBJ2-7; the match to TRBD2 covers 7 bases. V dropped 5 bases and J dropped 3; count of bases not matched to a gene: 7. The germline V gene encodes CDR1 MNHEY and CDR2 SMNVEV (reference sequence). The CDR3 has 14 residues. The CDR3 DNA reads TGTGCCAGCAGTGCCTGGGGGGGGATCTACGAGCAGTACTTC. It translates to CASSAWGGIYEQYF.

The V gene is TRBV7-2, the J gene TRBJ2-3, with 12 bases matching TRBD2. Germline assignment: CDR1 SGHTA and CDR2 FQGNSA. The CDR3 has 14 amino acids. V was pared by 1 base and J by 9 bases, with 2 bases of the junction left unmatched. The CDR3 DNA sequence: TGTGCCAGCAGCTTAGAACTAGCGGGAGGAACGCAGTATTTT. It is translated as CASSLELAGGTQYF.

This clone was counted between two and nine times. J is TRBJ2-2 and V is TRBV5-1; D is uncertain. The CDR3 is 13 residues long. With 5 bases removed from V and 5 bases from J, the gap between germline ends came to 10 bases. Looked up from germline, CDR1 is SGHRS and CDR2 is YFSETQ. CDR3 residues: CASRETETGELFF. In DNA form, the CDR3 reads TGCGCCAGCAGGGAGACGGAGACCGGGGAGCTGTTTTTT.

V usage is TRBV19 and J usage is TRBJ2-1; D is perhaps TRBD1 (6 bases). Between the trimmed V and J ends, which lost 3 bases and 2 bases, there was a span of 20 bases. CDR1 is LNHDA and CDR2 is SQIVND in the germline V gene (reference sequence). CDR3 length: 18 residues. Written as DNA, the CDR3 is TGTGCCAGTAGTATCCCCTTCCCGGGACCAGGGGCCTACAATGAGCAGTTCTTC. This encodes CASSIPFPGPGAYNEQFF.

The genes are TRBV10-3 and TRBJ2-7, with 7 positions matching TRBD1. CDR3 size: 15 residues. After removal of 0 bases from V and 3 bases from J, the junction contained 5 bases not matched to a gene. Germline V CDR1 and CDR2: ENHRY, SYGVKD. CDR3 sequence: CAISESRDSLYEQYF. The CDR3 DNA is TGTGCCATCAGTGAGTCCCGGGACAGCCTCTACGAGCAGTACTTC.

The genes are TRBV15 and TRBJ1-2, with D tentatively TRBD1 (6 bases). The CDR3 runs to 15 residues. Trimming removed 0 bases from V and 4 bases from J, with 12 bases in between. The germline V gene has CDR1 LNHNV and CDR2 YYDKDF (reference sequence). The CDR3 protein is CATSRDRDTAYGYTF. The DNA for the CDR3 is TGTGCCACCAGCAGAGATCGGGACACCGCCTATGGCTACACCTTC.

The rearrangement uses TRBV4-3 and TRBJ2-1; 11 bases map to TRBD2. The V segment lost 5 bases and the J segment 8 bases; nucleotides outside the gene matches: 11. The germline gives CDR1 LGHNA, CDR2 YSLEER. CDR3 length: 16 residues. In nucleotides, the CDR3 is TGCGCCAGCAGCGCAAGACTTAGCGGGAGGGGGGATGAGCAGTTCTTC. This translates into CASSARLSGRGDEQFF.

The chain joins TRBV6-5 to TRBJ2-1; perhaps TRBD2 as D (5 bases). The ends were cut back, 6 bases at V and 5 bases at J, with 8 bases in the middle. The CDR3 is 12 amino acids. Germline CDR1 MNHEY, CDR2 SVGAGI. The CDR3 DNA follows: TGTGCCAGCAGAGGGAGCGACAATGAGCAGTTCTTC. Protein: CASRGSDNEQFF.

This chain joins TRBV5-8 and TRBJ2-3; no clear D. In germline, CDR1 is SGHTS, CDR2 YDEGEE. CDR3 length equals 14 residues. V was pared by 1 base and J by 0 bases, with 6 bases between. The CDR3 DNA reads as TGTGCCAGCAGCTTGATGTCGAGCACAGATACGCAGTATTTT. Protein: CASSLMSSTDTQYF.

The V gene is TRBV25-1, the J gene TRBJ2-2, with 9 nucleotides matching TRBD2. Germline values: CDR1 MGHDK, CDR2 SYGVNS. The length of the CDR3 is 15 residues. J gave up 6 bases and V 3 bases, and 5 bases lay outside the gene matches. CDR3 sequence reads: CASSDAGGPAGELFF. CDR3 nucleotides: TGTGCCAGCAGTGATGCGGGAGGGCCGGCCGGGGAGCTGTTTTTT. Full variable domain (missing parts from reference TRBV25-1 and TRBJ2-2): EADIYQTPRYLVIGTGKKITLECSQTMGHDKMYWYQQDPGMELHLIHYSYGVNSTEKGDLSSESTVSRIRTEHFPLTLESARPSHTSQYLCASSDAGGPAGELFFGEGSRLTVL.

This chain uses TRBV7-2 with TRBJ1-6, with D uncertain. Germline V gene sequence: CDR1 SGHTA, CDR2 FQGNSA. The CDR3 has 12 amino acids. V was cut by 5 bases and J by 9 bases, with 8 bases left in between. CDR3 residues: CASSASGSPLHF. The CDR3 region has the DNA TGTGCCAGCAGCGCATCCGGTTCACCCCTCCACTTT.

The genes are TRBV7-8 and TRBJ1-2; TRBD1 aligns across 8 bases. J was trimmed by 4 bases and V by 6 bases; bases with no gene match: 4. This CDR3 comprises 13 residues. Germline lookup yields CDR1 SGHVS and CDR2 FQNEAQ. The CDR3 protein is CASSRTGSYGYTF. In DNA, the CDR3 is TGTGCCAGCAGTCGGACAGGGAGCTATGGCTACACCTTC.

This clone was recorded only once. CDR3 region: CASTKGQGAGGYTF. CDR3 DNA sequence: TGTGCCAGCACCAAGGGACAGGGGGCAGGTGGCTACACCTTC. V and J are TRBV27 and TRBJ1-2, with TRBD1 matching over 12 bases. The V and J ends lost 7 bases and 7 bases, in that order; junction bases with no gene match: 7. Per the germline V gene, CDR1 is MNHEY and CDR2 is SMNVEV (reference sequence). CDR3 length: 14 residues.